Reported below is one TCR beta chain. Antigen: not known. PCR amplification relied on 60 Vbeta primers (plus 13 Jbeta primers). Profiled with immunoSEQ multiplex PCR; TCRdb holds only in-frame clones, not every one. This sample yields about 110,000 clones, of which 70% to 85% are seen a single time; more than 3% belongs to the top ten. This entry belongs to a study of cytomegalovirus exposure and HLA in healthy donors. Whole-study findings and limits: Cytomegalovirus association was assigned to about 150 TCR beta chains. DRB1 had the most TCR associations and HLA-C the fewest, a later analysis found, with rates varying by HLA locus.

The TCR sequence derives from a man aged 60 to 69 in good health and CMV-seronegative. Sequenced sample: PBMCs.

In DNA, the CDR3 is TGTGCCGGAGGGGGGGGCACTGAAGCTTTCTTT. It is translated as CAGGGGTEAFF. The chain couples TRBV7-9 to TRBJ1-1; D possibly corresponds to TRBD1 (6 bases). Germline lookup yields CDR1 SEHNR and CDR2 FQNEAQ (reference sequence). CDR3 size: 11 residues. Trimming left V 11 bases short and J 4 bases short, with 11 bases between. The full variable domain, with the rest looked up from reference TRBV7-9 and TRBJ1-1, is DTGVSQNPRHKITKRGQNVTFRCDPISEHNRLYWYRQTLGQGPEFLTYFQNEAQLEKSRLLSDRFSAERPKGSFSTLEIQRTEQGDSAMYLCAGGGGTEAFFGQGTRLTVV.